This TCR beta chain was sequenced for a study of T-cell reconstitution after alpha-beta-depleted transplantation in children. This clonotype was found many times. Unique molecular identifiers were incorporated during preparation of the TCRbeta library. From the PCR reads, TCRdb called clonotypes with MiXCR, one entry per CDR3 protein. This sample has about 480,000 distinct CDR3 sequences, with approximately 12% found just once. This specimen consisted of PBMCs from the stem cell graft donor, obtained from the stem cell graft. This receptor was identified in a human donor who donated a stem cell graft to a child with combined immunodeficiency.

The CDR3 coding sequence is TGCAGTGCTAACCAGGGCCCCCGGGGCAATGAGCAGTTCTTC. Protein: CSANQGPRGNEQFF. This chain connects TRBV20-1 to TRBJ2-1; D might be TRBD1 or TRBD2, each matching 5 bases. Germline V lookup: CDR1 DFQATT, CDR2 SNEGSKA (reference sequence). The CDR3 extends over 14 amino acids. V gave up 4 bases and J gave up 6 bases, with 16 bases separating them.